Shown below are 30 T cell receptor beta chains from a single sample sequenced in a study of CD4 T cells in relation to SARS-CoV-2 and coronaviruses. Clones were read by immunoSEQ multiplex PCR, and TCRdb kept only the in-frame ones, dropping some. The sample consists of fewer than 25,000 clones, roughly 76% of them appearing once. The antigens for these receptors are not known. CD4+ T cells from unexposed donors were obtained before the COVID-19 pandemic (2011-2018). Isolation of CD4+ T cells took place after about 9 days in culture. Sequencing input: CD4+ T cells from PBMCs, cultured in vitro. The receptors originated from a human donor in good health.

This sequence joins TRBV30 and TRBJ2-1, with TRBD1 as a possible D gene (6 bases). Looked up from germline, CDR1 is GTSNPN and CDR2 is SVGIG (reference sequence). The V end was cut by 0 bases, the J end by 4 bases, with 10 bases between. The CDR3 runs 14 residues. The CDR3 DNA sequence: TGTGCCTGGAGTGTCCGACAGGCATACAATGAGCAGTTCTTC. It specifies CAWSVRQAYNEQFF.

The rearrangement joins TRBV3-1 (or the pseudogene TRBV3-2) to TRBJ2-4, with unresolved D. V lost 2 bases, J lost 0 bases, and 29 bases lay in between. This CDR3 has 22 residues. Germline assignment: CDR1 LGHDT and CDR2 YNNKEL (reference sequence). The CDR3 nucleotides are TGTGCCAGCAGCCAACCTCCTTTTTTCGTAGCCTCTTTTTTACTAGCCAAAAACATTCAGTACTTC. This translates into CASSQPPFFVASFLLAKNIQYF.

The chain employs TRBV7-2 and TRBJ2-7; D uncertain. The CDR3 has 16 residues. The V end lost 4 bases, the J end lost 4 bases, and 20 bases lay between the germline ends. Germline loops: CDR1 SGHTA, CDR2 FQGNSA. The CDR3: CASSSVYDTYDYEQYF. The DNA of the CDR3 is TGTGCCAGCAGCTCCGTCTACGACACGTATGATTACGAGCAGTACTTC.

This chain connects TRBV5-5 to TRBJ1-2; TRBD1 aligns across 12 bases. V lost 4 bases to trimming and J lost 6 bases; unmatched junction nucleotides: 13. The CDR3 has 17 amino acids. Per germline, CDR1 SGHKS and CDR2 YYEKEE (reference sequence). The CDR3 nucleotides read TGTGCCAGCAGCCTCTATCCCGGGACAGGGGGCGCAAATGGCTACACCTTC. This translates into CASSLYPGTGGANGYTF.

The chain joins TRBV11-3 to TRBJ2-7; 10 nucleotides align to TRBD2. The J segment lost 1 base and the V segment lost 1 base, leaving 1 base of the junction unmatched. The CDR3 extends over 15 amino acids. Germline lookup yields CDR1 SGHNT and CDR2 YENEEA. CDR3 sequence: CASSLGTSGSYEQYF. CDR3 sequence (DNA): TGTGCCAGCAGCTTAGGGACTAGCGGTTCCTACGAGCAGTACTTC.

The rearrangement joins TRBV4-3 to TRBJ1-5, with D unclear. CDR1 and CDR2 (germline): LGHNA, YSLEER. This CDR3 comprises 13 residues. Trimming took 4 bases from V and 6 from J, leaving 10 bases between them. The CDR3 DNA follows: TGCGCCAGCAGCCGCCGCCCGGGTCAGCCCCAGCATTTT. It yields the protein CASSRRPGQPQHF.

The gene calls are TRBV5-4 and TRBJ2-5, with 9 positions matching TRBD2. Germline CDR1 SGHNT, CDR2 YYREEE (reference sequence). The CDR3 has 14 residues. J was trimmed by 6 bases and V by 7 bases; bases with no gene match: 10. The CDR3 nucleotides are TGTGCCAGCGGAGCGGGGGGCGCCGGAAAGACCCAGTACTTC. Protein sequence: CASGAGGAGKTQYF. Drawing the rest from reference TRBV5-4 and TRBJ2-5, the complete variable domain is ETGVTQSPTHLIKTRGQQVTLRCSSQSGHNTVSWYQQALGQGPQFIFQYYREEENGRGNFPPRFSGLQFPNYSSELNVNALELDDSALYLCASGAGGAGKTQYFGPGTRLLVL.

This chain connects TRBV5-6 to TRBJ2-5; 7 nucleotides line up with TRBD2. CDR3 size: 14 residues. The germline V gene has CDR1 SGHDT and CDR2 YYEEEE. J lost 1 base, V lost 2 bases, and 2 bases had no gene match. Here the CDR3 reads CASSFRGGQETQYF. The CDR3 DNA follows: TGTGCCAGCAGCTTCCGCGGGGGCCAAGAGACCCAGTACTTC.

With regard to this clone: The junction shows a germline mismatch at one end, possibly a read error. The chain couples TRBV7-3 to TRBJ2-3; D is undetermined. Germline V lookup: CDR1 SGHTA, CDR2 FQGTGA. The CDR3 contains 16 residues. The CDR3, as DNA: TGTGCCAGCAGCCTAACCACGGAGAAATCGACAGATACGCAGTATTTT. It yields the protein CASSLTTEKSTDTQYF.

This clone came up a few times. The rearrangement uses TRBV9 and TRBJ2-2, with D maybe TRBD2 (7 bases). Germline loops: CDR1 SGDLS, CDR2 YYNGEE. This CDR3 comprises 14 residues. With 3 bases removed from V and 5 bases from J, the gap between germline ends came to 11 bases. The CDR3 sequence: CASSGGRGTGELFF. CDR3 sequence (DNA): TGTGCCAGCAGCGGGGGGAGGGGGACCGGGGAGCTGTTTTTT.

V is TRBV6-5 and J is TRBJ2-2; TRBD2 aligns across 8 bases. The germline gives CDR1 MNHEY, CDR2 SVGAGI. Trimming cost V 4 bases and J 6 bases; bases outside gene matches: 7. This CDR3 is 15 amino acids long. The CDR3 loop reads CASSFSGGYAGELFF. The CDR3, as DNA: TGTGCCAGCAGTTTTTCGGGGGGGTACGCCGGGGAGCTGTTTTTT.

The V gene is TRBV4-3, the J gene TRBJ1-2; 8 bases are shared with TRBD1. Germline V gives CDR1 LGHNA, CDR2 YSLEER. The CDR3 loop spans 15 amino acids. J was trimmed by 4 bases and V by 2 bases; bases with no gene match: 6. CDR3 loop: CASSQRTGTGYGYTF. The DNA of the CDR3 is TGCGCCAGCAGCCAACGGACAGGGACGGGCTATGGCTACACCTTC.

The rearrangement links TRBV19 to TRBJ2-1; no reliable D call. V was shortened by 5 bases and J by 6 bases, with 14 bases between the two germline ends. The germline CDR1 and CDR2 sequences are LNHDA and SQIVND (reference sequence). The CDR3 is made up of 14 amino acids. The CDR3 here is CASSARRSPNEQFF. The CDR3, as DNA: TGTGCCAGTAGTGCCCGACGTTCCCCCAATGAGCAGTTCTTC.

The gene calls are TRBV12-2 and TRBJ1-4. TRBV12-2 is assigned pseudogene status. The CDR3 length is 15 residues. CDR3 sequence: CASRCSAATNEKLFF. The CDR3, as DNA: TGTGCAAGTCGCTGTTCAGCTGCAACTAATGAAAAACTGTTTTTT.

The V call is TRBV12-3 or TRBV12-4, the J call TRBJ1-1, with unresolved D. The V gene lost 5 bases and the J gene lost 1 base, with 8 bases spanning the gap. This CDR3 is built from 13 residues. CDR3 DNA: TGTGCCAGCAGTGCAACGACGAACACTGAAGCTTTCTTT. Protein: CASSATTNTEAFF.

The chain uses TRBV19 and TRBJ2-1, with no clear D. The length of the CDR3 is 12 residues. Germline CDR1 is LNHDA and CDR2 is SQIVND (reference sequence). The ends were cut back, 3 bases at V and 12 bases at J, with 12 bases in the middle. CDR3 in amino acids: CASSIGRGGQFF. In nucleotides, the CDR3 is TGTGCCAGTAGTATCGGCCGAGGCGGGCAGTTCTTC.

This chain links TRBV18 with TRBJ2-7; 7 nucleotides align to TRBD2. V gave up 0 bases and J gave up 3 bases; unmatched junction bases: 2. The CDR3 loop spans 14 amino acids. Germline V CDR1 and CDR2: KGHSH, LQKENI. CDR3 nucleotide sequence: TGTGCCAGCTCACCACCGGGGGGGGTCTACGAGCAGTACTTC. Translation: CASSPPGGVYEQYF.

The rearrangement joins TRBV2 to TRBJ2-3; TRBD2 matches 13 bases. The J segment lost 6 bases and the V segment lost 6 bases, leaving 3 bases of the junction unmatched. CDR3 length equals 14 residues. In germline, CDR1 is SNHLY, CDR2 FYNNEI. The CDR3: CASRGTSGVDTQYF. CDR3 DNA: TGTGCCAGCAGGGGGACTAGCGGGGTCGATACGCAGTATTTT. The full variable domain, with the rest looked up from reference TRBV2 and TRBJ2-3, is EPEVTQTPSHQVTQMGQEVILRCVPISNHLYFYWYRQILGQKVEFLVSFYNNEISEKSEIFDDQFSVERPDGSNFTLKIRSTKLEDSAMYFCASRGTSGVDTQYFGPGTRLTVL.

The chain carries TRBV12-3 or TRBV12-4 and TRBJ1-6; D not certain. The V and J ends lost 2 bases and 8 bases respectively, with 4 bases between them. There are 12 residues in the CDR3. CDR3 nucleotide sequence: TGTGCCAGCAGTTTACCCCATTCACCCCTCCACTTT. Protein product: CASSLPHSPLHF.

The chain carries TRBV10-3 and TRBJ2-1; a possible D gene is TRBD2 (7 bases). The germline V gene has CDR1 ENHRY and CDR2 SYGVKD. The CDR3 is made up of 15 amino acids. Trimming shortened V by 10 bases and J by 7 bases, and 23 bases separated the two germline ends. The CDR3 DNA follows: TGTGCCACCAGGGAGGGGGGGGTCTCCCGGAATGAGCAGTTCTTC. Residues: CATREGGVSRNEQFF.

For this clone: At one end, the junction sequence differs from germline, possibly due to a read error. The CDR3 sequence: CASSSSGDVGSQYF. CDR3 coding DNA: TGTGCTAGCAGCTCCAGCGGGGACGTAGGGTCCCAGTACTTC. V and J are TRBV7-7 and TRBJ2-5; 7 nucleotides agree with TRBD2. The V gene's germline CDR1 is SSHAT and CDR2 FNYEAQ (reference sequence). The CDR3 sequence is 14 residues long.

V usage is TRBV6-6 and J usage is TRBJ2-7, with a weak D call TRBD1 (6 bases). CDR1 and CDR2 from the germline V gene are MNHNY and SVGAGI (reference sequence). Trimming pared 2 bases from V and 0 bases from J, leaving 14 bases between. CDR3 length: 16 amino acids. In nucleotides, the CDR3 is TGTGCCAGCAGTTACGGTGGGCAGGGGATCTCCTACGAGCAGTACTTC. Its translation: CASSYGGQGISYEQYF.

The chain links TRBV5-4 to TRBJ2-1, with D perhaps TRBD1 or TRBD2 (6 bases each). The CDR3 length is 16 residues. Trimming pared 0 bases from V and 5 bases from J, leaving 15 bases between. Germline CDR1 reads SGHNT; CDR2 reads YYREEE (reference sequence). The CDR3 DNA reads as TGTGCCAGCAGCTTGGGGGGGGCTAGCGCTCACAATGAGCAGTTCTTC. Protein product: CASSLGGASAHNEQFF. The variable domain in full, completed from reference TRBV5-4 and TRBJ2-1, reads ETGVTQSPTHLIKTRGQQVTLRCSSQSGHNTVSWYQQALGQGPQFIFQYYREEENGRGNFPPRFSGLQFPNYSSELNVNALELDDSALYLCASSLGGASAHNEQFFGPGTRLTVL.

This clone was seen only a few times. The gene calls are TRBV4-3 and TRBJ2-2; D is ambiguous. CDR1 LGHNA and CDR2 YSLEER come from the germline V gene. V lost 4 bases to trimming and J lost 3 bases, with 12 bases between them. The length of the CDR3 is 15 residues. In nucleotides, the CDR3 is TGCGCCAGCAGCCCGCTTCGCGCGGACACCGGGGAGCTGTTTTTT. This gives the protein CASSPLRADTGELFF.

This clone was picked up one time. This rearrangement joins TRBV10-2 to TRBJ1-1; a weak D match, TRBD1 (5 bases). The CDR3 runs 12 residues. CDR1 is WSHSY, CDR2 SAAADI, per germline. V was trimmed by 4 bases and J by 10 bases, leaving 13 bases between them. CDR3 DNA: TGCGCCAGCAGTGGTCGGGACCTTCGAGCTTTCTTT. Its protein product is CASSGRDLRAFF.

The CDR3 DNA reads as TGTGCCAGCTCTGGAGGGGGGGAAGAGACCCAGTACTTC. As protein: CASSGGGEETQYF. The gene calls are TRBV18 and TRBJ2-5, with a weak D call TRBD2 (7 bases). CDR1 and CDR2 from the germline V gene are KGHSH and LQKENI. Trimming left V 6 bases short and J 3 bases short, with 11 bases between. The CDR3 covers 13 residues.

The gene calls are TRBV10-3 and TRBJ1-1; the match to TRBD1 covers 7 bases. From germline, CDR1 is ENHRY and CDR2 SYGVKD. CDR3 length: 13 amino acids. The J segment lost 6 bases and the V segment lost 10 bases, leaving 11 bases of the junction unmatched. CDR3 region: CATGGEGISEAFF. In DNA form, the CDR3 reads TGTGCCACAGGGGGGGAGGGGATATCTGAAGCTTTCTTT.

This clone was counted between two and nine times. CDR3 nucleotides: TGTGCCAGCAGTGGAGACTCAAGCAATAGCAATCAGCCCCAGCATTTT. Translation: CASSGDSSNSNQPQHF. This chain links TRBV6-1 with TRBJ1-5; D unresolved. From germline, CDR1 is MNHNS and CDR2 SASEGT. This CDR3 has 16 residues. Trimming cost V 4 bases and J 0 bases, with 13 bases left between them.

The chain employs TRBV7-9 and TRBJ2-4, with D uncertain. CDR1 is SEHNR, CDR2 FQNEAQ, per germline (reference sequence). Between the trimmed V and J ends, which lost 1 base and 0 bases, there was a span of 10 bases. This CDR3 is 16 amino acids long. The CDR3 protein is CASSLGTNLAKNIQYF. The CDR3 DNA reads TGTGCCAGCAGCTTAGGAACGAATCTAGCCAAAAACATTCAGTACTTC.

The CDR3: CASSLVSGTGSYEQYF. In nucleotides, the CDR3 is TGCGCCAGCAGCTTGGTCTCAGGTACAGGGTCCTACGAGCAGTACTTC. The V gene is TRBV5-1, the J gene TRBJ2-7, with a weak D call TRBD1 (6 bases). Between the trimmed V and J ends, which lost 0 bases and 1 base, there was a span of 14 bases. The CDR3 extends over 16 amino acids. Germline CDR1 is SGHRS and CDR2 is YFSETQ.